What follows are 11 T cell receptor beta chains derived from one specimen sequenced in a study of cytomegalovirus exposure and HLA in healthy donors. The PCR ran on 60 Vbeta and 13 Jbeta primers. Profiled with immunoSEQ multiplex PCR; TCRdb holds only in-frame clones, not every one. This table holds 200,000 to 250,000 clones, 60% to 80% found once. Sequences were obtained from PBMCs. These receptors all stem from a male donor in good health and CMV-seronegative.

The CDR3 region is CASSLTGNTDTQYF. CDR3 in DNA: TGTGCCAGCAGCTTGACAGGGAACACAGATACGCAGTATTTT. The chain recombines TRBV11-1 with TRBJ2-3, with 7 bases that match TRBD1. Germline V CDR1 and CDR2: SGHAT, FQDESV (reference sequence). V lost 3 bases to trimming and J lost 2 bases; unmatched junction nucleotides: 2. The length of the CDR3 is 14 residues.

The chain has TRBV9 and TRBJ2-5; maybe TRBD2 (5 bases). The germline V gene has CDR1 SGDLS and CDR2 YYNGEE. V lost 0 bases, J lost 5 bases, and 11 bases lay in between. The CDR3 length is 14 residues. CDR3 sequence reads: CASSVASSRETQYF. CDR3 DNA sequence: TGTGCCAGCAGCGTAGCTAGCTCCCGGGAGACCCAGTACTTC.

This clone came up once. The V and J genes are TRBV28 and TRBJ2-1; 8 positions match TRBD2. CDR3 length: 17 amino acids. V shed 6 bases and J 7 bases; nucleotides not matched to a gene: 17. Germline CDR1 is MDHEN and CDR2 is SYDVKM. CDR3 region: CASRYTVGLASQNEQFF. The CDR3 DNA follows: TGTGCCAGCAGGTATACCGTAGGACTAGCCAGCCAAAATGAGCAGTTCTTC.

CDR3 sequence reads: CASSSQGARTGELFF. The CDR3 DNA follows: TGCGCCAGCAGCTCCCAGGGGGCCAGGACCGGGGAGCTGTTTTTT. J is TRBJ2-2 and V is TRBV5-1; 8 bases line up with TRBD1. Germline assignment: CDR1 SGHRS and CDR2 YFSETQ. With V trimmed by 3 bases and J by 5 bases, 6 bases remained unmatched. The CDR3 length is 15 residues.

This clone was counted only a few times. This sequence joins TRBV19 and TRBJ1-5, with TRBD1 matching 7 bases. With V trimmed by 4 bases and J by 4 bases, 7 bases remained unmatched. CDR3 length: 15 residues. Germline lookup yields CDR1 LNHDA and CDR2 SQIVND (reference sequence). In nucleotides, the CDR3 is TGTGCCAGTAGTAGCCCGGACAGGCTGAATCAGCCCCAGCATTTT. As protein: CASSSPDRLNQPQHF.

The sample holds one count of this clone. The chain has TRBV5-1 and TRBJ1-4; 7 nucleotides match TRBD1. The germline V gene has CDR1 SGHRS and CDR2 YFSETQ. Trimming at V came to 2 bases and at J to 6 bases, leaving 10 bases not matched to a gene. The CDR3 has 16 residues. In DNA form, the CDR3 reads TGCGCCAGCAGCTTATATCAGGGGGGCGGATATGAAAAACTGTTTTTT. It translates to CASSLYQGGGYEKLFF. The whole variable domain, filled in from reference TRBV5-1 and TRBJ1-4, reads KAGVTQTPRYLIKTRGQQVTLSCSPISGHRSVSWYQQTPGQGLQFLFEYFSETQRNKGNFPGRFSGRQFSNSRSEMNVSTLELGDSALYLCASSLYQGGGYEKLFFGSGTQLSVL.

V is TRBV5-4 and J is TRBJ2-5; 8 nucleotides match TRBD2. V lost 4 bases, J lost 5 bases, and 13 bases stayed unmatched. The CDR3 loop spans 16 amino acids. Germline values: CDR1 SGHNT, CDR2 YYREEE (reference sequence). CDR3 coding DNA: TGTGCCAGCAGCCCGACTAGCGCCCGGTTGGGTGAGACCCAGTACTTC. Translating gives CASSPTSARLGETQYF. Combining the CDR3 with reference TRBV5-4 and TRBJ2-5 gives the whole variable domain ETGVTQSPTHLIKTRGQQVTLRCSSQSGHNTVSWYQQALGQGPQFIFQYYREEENGRGNFPPRFSGLQFPNYSSELNVNALELDDSALYLCASSPTSARLGETQYFGPGTRLLVL.

The chain has TRBV27 and TRBJ2-3; 10 bases are a match to TRBD2. The germline V gene encodes CDR1 MNHEY and CDR2 SMNVEV (reference sequence). Trimming removed 5 bases from V and 1 base from J; junction bases left unmatched: 3. The CDR3 has 15 residues. CDR3 region: CASSLLAGRTDTQYF. CDR3 nucleotide sequence: TGTGCCAGCAGTCTACTAGCGGGACGCACAGATACGCAGTATTTT.

The chain recombines TRBV12-5 with TRBJ1-1; tentative D call: TRBD1 (5 bases). Trimming took off 1 base at V and 1 base at J, with 7 bases between the two ends. Germline V gene sequence: CDR1 LGHNT, CDR2 FRNRAP. This CDR3 is built from 14 residues. The CDR3 loop reads CASGLGGRNTEAFF. The CDR3 coding sequence is TGTGCTAGTGGTTTGGGGGGCAGGAACACTGAAGCTTTCTTT.

The V gene is TRBV27, the J gene TRBJ2-1; D is possibly TRBD2 (5 bases). Germline loops: CDR1 MNHEY, CDR2 SMNVEV (reference sequence). V dropped 3 bases and J dropped 9 bases, with 15 bases sitting between them. The CDR3 length is 14 residues. The CDR3 nucleotides are TGTGCCAGCAGTTTGGGAGATGTAATCAGTGAGCAGTTCTTC. Amino acids: CASSLGDVISEQFF.

The chain links TRBV27 to TRBJ1-1; no definite D call. Trimming took off 4 bases at V and 4 bases at J, with 16 bases between the two ends. The CDR3 spans 15 residues. Germline V gene data show CDR1 as MNHEY and CDR2 as SMNVEV (reference sequence). The CDR3 sequence: CASSWVGQRSTEAFF. The CDR3 DNA is TGTGCCAGCAGTTGGGTAGGCCAGAGGTCCACTGAAGCTTTCTTT.